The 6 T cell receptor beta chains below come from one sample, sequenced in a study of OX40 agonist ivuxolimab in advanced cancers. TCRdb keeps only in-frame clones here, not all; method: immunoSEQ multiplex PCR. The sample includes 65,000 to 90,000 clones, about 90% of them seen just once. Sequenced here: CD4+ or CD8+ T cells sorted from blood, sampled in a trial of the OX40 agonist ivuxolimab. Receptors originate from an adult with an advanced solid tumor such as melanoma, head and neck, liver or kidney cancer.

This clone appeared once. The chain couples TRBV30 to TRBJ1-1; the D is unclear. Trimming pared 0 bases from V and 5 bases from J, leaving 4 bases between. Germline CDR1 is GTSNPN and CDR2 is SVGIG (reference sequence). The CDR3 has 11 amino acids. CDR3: CAWSVGTEAFF. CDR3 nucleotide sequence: TGTGCCTGGAGTGTTGGGACTGAAGCTTTCTTT.

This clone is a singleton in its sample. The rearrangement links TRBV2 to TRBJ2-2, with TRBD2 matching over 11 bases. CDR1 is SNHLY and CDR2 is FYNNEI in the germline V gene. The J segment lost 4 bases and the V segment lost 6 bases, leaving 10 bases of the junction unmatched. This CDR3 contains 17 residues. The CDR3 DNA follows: TGTGCCAGCAGACCAATCGGGACTAGCGGATCCACCGGGGAGCTGTTTTTT. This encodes CASRPIGTSGSTGELFF.

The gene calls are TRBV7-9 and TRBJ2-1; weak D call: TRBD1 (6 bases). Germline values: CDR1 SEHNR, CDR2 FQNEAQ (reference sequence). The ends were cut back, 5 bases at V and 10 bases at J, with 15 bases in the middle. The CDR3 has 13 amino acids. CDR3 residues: CASSTGRGREQFF. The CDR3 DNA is TGTGCCAGCAGCACAGGCAGGGGCCGAGAGCAGTTCTTC.

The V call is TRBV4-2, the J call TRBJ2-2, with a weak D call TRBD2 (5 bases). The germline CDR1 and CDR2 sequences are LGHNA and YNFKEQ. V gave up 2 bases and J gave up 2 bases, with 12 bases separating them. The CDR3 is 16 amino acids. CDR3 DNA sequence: TGTGCCAGCAGCCAATTCGGCAGGACTAACACCGGGGAGCTGTTTTTT. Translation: CASSQFGRTNTGELFF.

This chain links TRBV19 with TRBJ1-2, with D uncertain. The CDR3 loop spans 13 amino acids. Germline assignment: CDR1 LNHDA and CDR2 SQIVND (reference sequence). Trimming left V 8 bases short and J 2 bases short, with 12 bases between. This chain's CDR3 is CASSLDVNYGYTF. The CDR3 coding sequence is TGTGCCAGTTCCCTAGACGTCAACTATGGCTACACCTTC.

The DNA for the CDR3 is TGTGCCAGCAGCTTTGCGGGAGGGGCATACAATGAGCAGTTCTTC. Translated, it gives CASSFAGGAYNEQFF. The chain links TRBV7-3 to TRBJ2-1; TRBD2 matches at 9 bases. Germline V CDR1 and CDR2: SGHTA, FQGTGA. After removal of 3 bases from V and 4 bases from J, the junction contained 4 bases not matched to a gene. The CDR3 has 15 residues.